This TCR delta chain was retrieved from a study of γδ T cells in repeated Plasmodium falciparum infection. This clone was counted a few times. A far larger clone is one base from this, pointing to a likely read error. In the same sample, other DNA sequences code for this CDR3. Bulk repertoires came from Vgamma9/Vdelta2+ or Vdelta2-negative gammadelta T cells flow-sorted from PBMC. TCRdb reprocessed the multiplex PCR reads through CATT. The table shows over 45,000 delta-chain clones, with around 1.6% occurring only once. Germline CDR1 TSWWSYY, CDR2 QGS. The CDR3 sequence is 21 residues long. The clonotype originates from a pool of human donors (malaria-infected and uninfected, not separated). This chain joins TRDV1 and TRDJ1; TRDD3 matches at 12 bases. The material sequenced was gamma-delta T cells from blood. CDR3 sequence: CALGELPTRTGGYRMGDKLIF. DNA of the CDR3: TGTGCTCTTGGGGAACTACCTACCCGTACTGGGGGATACCGCATGGGCGATAAGCTCATCTTT.